Here is one T cell receptor beta chain with its context. These data originate in a study of blood T cell repertoires in COVID-19. About the research overall: The cDNA or gDNA used as material had been derived from T cells, B-cell-depleted T cells, or PBMCs.

Those enrolled in Seattle joined during active infection and were followed longitudinally afterward. The CDR3 has 14 residues. The ends lost 6 bases at V and 5 bases at J; junction bases unmatched: 5. Per germline, CDR1 MNHEY and CDR2 SMNVEV (reference sequence). Original processing methods: Amplification of reference gene primers was used by the study to estimate nucleated cell counts. TCRdb keeps only in-frame clones here, not all; method: immunoSEQ multiplex PCR. V and J calls and clone size are as listed in that table; D and trimming were resolved from the DNA. In the table there are some 49,000 clones, approximately 80% of which are singletons.

The sequence was obtained from a woman of 80 years or more with COVID-19, enrolled during active disease. J is TRBJ2-3 and V is TRBV27, with TRBD1 matching over 10 bases. Input material: peripheral blood. The CDR3 protein is CASRTGGAGDTQYF. The CDR3 DNA follows: TGTGCCAGCAGGACAGGGGGCGCGGGAGATACGCAGTATTTT.